This T cell receptor (beta chain) was sequenced for a study of blood T cell repertoires in COVID-19. Whole-study context: Researchers got acute and convalescent COVID-19 samples from the United States, Italy and Spain. In each case, the material was cDNA or gDNA derived from T cells, B-cell-depleted T cells, or PBMCs.

The method was immunoSEQ multiplex PCR; TCRdb's version includes in-frame clones alone and lacks a portion of them. Among around 130,000 clones listed, more than 80% were seen once. CDR3 length equals 14 residues. Trimming pared 2 bases from V and 8 bases from J, leaving 15 bases between. CDR1 and CDR2 from the germline V gene are GTSNPN and SVGIG (reference sequence). This TCR came from a man in his forties or fifties with acute or convalescent COVID-19. The sequenced sample was peripheral blood. The chain is built from TRBV30 and TRBJ2-2, with D unresolved. CDR3: CAWSLLRYKGELFF. The CDR3, as DNA: TGTGCCTGGAGTCTATTAAGATATAAGGGGGAGCTGTTTTTT.